This is a list of T cell receptor beta chains from one sample in a study of PD-L1 blockade in urothelial cancer. Assay: immunoSEQ multiplex PCR; the TCRdb copy retains only in-frame clones and omits some. The repertoire consists of 40,000 to 55,000 clones, with about 90% occurring once and the leading ten covering approximately 7.9%. Source: PBMCs, taken around atezolizumab (anti-PD-L1) treatment. These TCRs come from a man aged 70 or older with urothelial cancer. Both conserved end residues are part of each CDR3. Each record gives: D gene, clone size, V gene, J gene, CDR3 protein, CDR3 DNA. A D gene is named only where the DNA matches it firmly. Clone size is not always given. Where it is, it says once, few, many or a class for expanded clones.

D gene: .
clone size: once
V gene: TRBV25-1
J gene: TRBJ1-2
CDR3 protein: CASSGSKAHTF
CDR3 DNA: TGTGCCAGCAGTGGGAGCAAGGCACACACCTTC

D gene: .
clone size: .
V gene: TRBV9
J gene: TRBJ2-7
CDR3 protein: CASSTFDTSSYEQYF
CDR3 DNA: TGTGCCAGCAGCACCTTTGACACGAGCTCCTACGAGCAGTACTTC

D gene: .
clone size: .
V gene: TRBV4-1
J gene: TRBJ1-2
CDR3 protein: CASSQDPNGINYGYTF
CDR3 DNA: TGCGCCAGCAGCCAAGATCCGAACGGGATTAACTATGGCTACACCTTC

D gene: .
clone size: .
V gene: TRBV11-1
J gene: TRBJ2-4
CDR3 protein: CASSLAIGVKNIQYF
CDR3 DNA: TGTGCCAGCAGCCTAGCGATAGGGGTTAAAAACATTCAGTACTTC

D gene: TRBD1
clone size: .
V gene: TRBV25-1
J gene: TRBJ2-5
CDR3 protein: CASSEGDRLQETQYF
CDR3 DNA: TGTGCCAGCAGTGAAGGGGACAGGCTCCAAGAGACCCAGTACTTC

D gene: .
clone size: .
V gene: TRBV18
J gene: TRBJ1-5
CDR3 protein: CASSPDNNQPQHF
CDR3 DNA: TGTGCCAGCTCACCAGACAACAATCAGCCCCAGCATTTT

D gene: TRBD1
clone size: .
V gene: TRBV29-1
J gene: TRBJ2-7
CDR3 protein: CSVVIGQGLEEQYF
CDR3 DNA: TGCAGCGTAGTAATTGGACAGGGACTGGAGGAGCAGTACTTC

D gene: TRBD1
clone size: .
V gene: TRBV2
J gene: TRBJ2-2
CDR3 protein: CASNGQATGELFF
CDR3 DNA: TGTGCCAGCAACGGACAGGCTACCGGGGAGCTGTTTTTT

D gene: .
clone size: .
V gene: TRBV5-5
J gene: TRBJ2-7
CDR3 protein: CASSLAGDTAYEQYF
CDR3 DNA: TGTGCCAGCAGCTTGGCCGGGGACACAGCCTACGAGCAGTACTTC

D gene: TRBD1
clone size: .
V gene: TRBV6-6
J gene: TRBJ1-2
CDR3 protein: CASSTDRDYGYTF
CDR3 DNA: TGTGCCAGCAGTACGGACAGGGACTATGGCTACACCTTC

D gene: TRBD2
clone size: .
V gene: TRBV7-8
J gene: TRBJ2-7
CDR3 protein: CASSSISGNSYEQYF
CDR3 DNA: TGTGCCAGCAGCTCCATTAGCGGGAACTCCTACGAGCAGTACTTC

D gene: TRBD2
clone size: .
V gene: TRBV5-4
J gene: TRBJ2-7
CDR3 protein: CASSPSGSNSYEQYF
CDR3 DNA: TGTGCCAGCAGCCCTAGCGGGAGTAACTCCTACGAGCAGTACTTC

D gene: TRBD1
clone size: .
V gene: TRBV28
J gene: TRBJ2-7
CDR3 protein: CASSGTGWIHEQYF
CDR3 DNA: TGTGCCAGCAGCGGGACAGGGTGGATCCACGAGCAGTACTTC

D gene: TRBD2
clone size: .
V gene: TRBV19
J gene: TRBJ2-7
CDR3 protein: CASSIGTSEVSEQYF
CDR3 DNA: TGTGCCAGTAGTATAGGGACTAGCGAGGTTTCCGAGCAGTACTTC

D gene: .
clone size: .
V gene: TRBV5-6
J gene: TRBJ2-7
CDR3 protein: CASSLDGRSYEQYF
CDR3 DNA: TGTGCCAGCAGCCTGGATGGCAGATCCTACGAGCAGTACTTC

D gene: TRBD1
clone size: .
V gene: TRBV29-1
J gene: TRBJ1-4
CDR3 protein: CSATGQGGTNEKLFF
CDR3 DNA: TGCAGCGCCACAGGACAGGGGGGAACTAATGAAAAACTGTTTTTT

D gene: .
clone size: .
V gene: TRBV29-1
J gene: TRBJ1-5
CDR3 protein: CSATTGKRGQPQHF
CDR3 DNA: TGCAGCGCCACGACAGGCAAGCGGGGTCAGCCCCAGCATTTT

D gene: TRBD1
clone size: .
V gene: TRBV5-1
J gene: TRBJ2-7
CDR3 protein: CASSLGQGSYEQYF
CDR3 DNA: TGCGCCAGCAGCTTGGGACAGGGGTCCTACGAGCAGTACTTC

D gene: .
clone size: .
V gene: TRBV7-6
J gene: TRBJ1-1
CDR3 protein: CASSLGQTTEAFF
CDR3 DNA: TGTGCCAGCAGCTTAGGACAGACCACTGAAGCTTTCTTT

D gene: .
clone size: .
V gene: TRBV28
J gene: TRBJ2-5
CDR3 protein: CASTEGTYQETQYF
CDR3 DNA: TGTGCCAGCACCGAAGGGACTTACCAAGAGACCCAGTACTTC

D gene: .
clone size: .
V gene: TRBV5-4
J gene: TRBJ2-3
CDR3 protein: CASSPGGGGSDTQYF
CDR3 DNA: TGTGCCAGCAGCCCGGGGGGCGGGGGATCAGATACGCAGTATTTT

D gene: TRBD2
clone size: .
V gene: TRBV29-1
J gene: TRBJ2-5
CDR3 protein: CSAVGLAGVWETQYF
CDR3 DNA: TGCAGCGCCGTAGGACTAGCGGGAGTATGGGAGACCCAGTACTTC

D gene: .
clone size: once
V gene: TRBV5-5
J gene: TRBJ2-5
CDR3 protein: CASSAGTPGETQYF
CDR3 DNA: TGTGCCAGCAGTGCCGGGACTCCTGGAGAGACCCAGTACTTC

D gene: TRBD1
clone size: .
V gene: TRBV5-4
J gene: TRBJ1-2
CDR3 protein: CASSGGDRGEGYTF
CDR3 DNA: TGTGCCAGCAGCGGGGGGGACAGGGGCGAAGGCTACACCTTC

D gene: TRBD1
clone size: .
V gene: TRBV4-2
J gene: TRBJ2-5
CDR3 protein: CASSHGQAPETQYF
CDR3 DNA: TGTGCCAGCAGCCATGGACAGGCTCCGGAGACCCAGTACTTC

D gene: .
clone size: .
V gene: TRBV28
J gene: TRBJ1-2
CDR3 protein: CASRRGVKNNYGYTF
CDR3 DNA: TGTGCCAGTCGACGGGGAGTCAAAAATAACTATGGCTACACCTTC

D gene: TRBD2
clone size: .
V gene: TRBV7-2
J gene: TRBJ2-1
CDR3 protein: CASSFVAGAGNEQFF
CDR3 DNA: TGTGCCAGCAGCTTCGTTGCGGGAGCTGGCAATGAGCAGTTCTTC

D gene: .
clone size: few
V gene: TRBV27
J gene: TRBJ2-1
CDR3 protein: CASSVTSSSYNEQFF
CDR3 DNA: TGTGCCAGCAGTGTGACTAGTAGCTCCTACAATGAGCAGTTCTTC

D gene: TRBD1
clone size: .
V gene: TRBV5-1
J gene: TRBJ2-5
CDR3 protein: CASRRTGELETQYF
CDR3 DNA: TGCGCCAGCAGGAGGACAGGGGAGTTAGAGACCCAGTACTTC

D gene: TRBD1
clone size: .
V gene: TRBV19
J gene: TRBJ2-6
CDR3 protein: CASSQRQGILSGANVLTF
CDR3 DNA: TGTGCCAGTAGTCAAAGACAGGGCATCCTCTCTGGGGCCAACGTCCTGACTTTC

D gene: TRBD1
clone size: .
V gene: TRBV5-5
J gene: TRBJ2-7
CDR3 protein: CASSSLDRRNYEQYF
CDR3 DNA: TGTGCCAGCAGCTCCTTGGACAGGAGAAACTACGAGCAGTACTTC

D gene: .
clone size: .
V gene: TRBV5-1
J gene: TRBJ2-7
CDR3 protein: CASSPGPPTYEQYF
CDR3 DNA: TGCGCCAGCAGCCCTGGGCCCCCCACCTACGAGCAGTACTTC

D gene: TRBD1
clone size: .
V gene: TRBV5-1
J gene: TRBJ1-1
CDR3 protein: CASSFGTGGARSEAFF
CDR3 DNA: TGCGCCAGCAGCTTCGGGACAGGGGGCGCGAGGAGTGAAGCTTTCTTT

D gene: .
clone size: .
V gene: TRBV6-1
J gene: TRBJ1-1
CDR3 protein: CASSDYVNTEAFF
CDR3 DNA: TGTGCCAGCAGTGACTATGTGAACACTGAAGCTTTCTTT

D gene: .
clone size: .
V gene: TRBV5-4
J gene: TRBJ1-1
CDR3 protein: CASSPRTGLNTEAFF
CDR3 DNA: TGTGCCAGCAGCCCCAGAACAGGATTGAACACTGAAGCTTTCTTT

D gene: TRBD2
clone size: .
V gene: TRBV10-1
J gene: TRBJ2-1
CDR3 protein: CASSVTSDRYNEQFF
CDR3 DNA: TGCGCCAGCAGTGTGACTAGCGACCGGTACAATGAGCAGTTCTTC

D gene: .
clone size: .
V gene: TRBV27
J gene: TRBJ2-7
CDR3 protein: CASSLQAAYEQYF
CDR3 DNA: TGTGCCAGCAGTTTACAGGCAGCCTACGAGCAGTACTTC

D gene: .
clone size: .
V gene: TRBV30
J gene: TRBJ2-4
CDR3 protein: CAWEEWAKNIQYF
CDR3 DNA: TGTGCCTGGGAGGAATGGGCCAAAAACATTCAGTACTTC

D gene: .
clone size: .
V gene: TRBV7-8
J gene: TRBJ2-3
CDR3 protein: CASSSEQGWADTQYF
CDR3 DNA: TGTGCCAGCAGCTCCGAACAGGGTTGGGCAGATACGCAGTATTTT

D gene: TRBD1
clone size: .
V gene: TRBV5-4
J gene: TRBJ1-2
CDR3 protein: CASSRTGDYGYTF
CDR3 DNA: TGTGCCAGCAGCCGTACAGGGGACTATGGCTACACCTTC

D gene: .
clone size: once
V gene: TRBV9
J gene: TRBJ2-1
CDR3 protein: CASSVARLPLEQFF
CDR3 DNA: TGTGCCAGCAGCGTAGCCCGATTACCACTTGAGCAGTTCTTC

D gene: .
clone size: .
V gene: TRBV5-4
J gene: TRBJ2-5
CDR3 protein: CASSSKSRGTEETQYF
CDR3 DNA: TGTGCCAGCAGCTCGAAGAGCAGGGGAACGGAGGAGACCCAGTACTTC

D gene: .
clone size: .
V gene: TRBV7-9
J gene: TRBJ2-1
CDR3 protein: CASSLDSTRYNEQFF
CDR3 DNA: TGTGCCAGCAGCTTGGACTCAACTCGATACAATGAGCAGTTCTTC

D gene: .
clone size: .
V gene: TRBV27
J gene: TRBJ1-1
CDR3 protein: CASSLREDTEAFF
CDR3 DNA: TGTGCCAGCAGTTTGAGGGAGGACACTGAAGCTTTCTTT

D gene: .
clone size: .
V gene: TRBV21-1
J gene: TRBJ1-1
CDR3 protein: CASQARGRNTEAFF
CDR3 DNA: TGTGCCAGCCAGGCGCGGGGGCGGAACACTGAAGCTTTCTTT

D gene: TRBD1
clone size: .
V gene: TRBV27
J gene: TRBJ2-5
CDR3 protein: CASSLRPRGPSQETQYF
CDR3 DNA: TGTGCCAGCAGTTTACGACCCAGGGGGCCTTCCCAAGAGACCCAGTACTTC

D gene: .
clone size: .
V gene: TRBV10-2
J gene: TRBJ1-1
CDR3 protein: CASSGYDPETEAFF
CDR3 DNA: TGCGCCAGCAGTGGTTACGATCCGGAGACTGAAGCTTTCTTT

D gene: .
clone size: .
V gene: TRBV18
J gene: TRBJ2-3
CDR3 protein: CASSPLSGTLLSDTQYF
CDR3 DNA: TGTGCCAGCTCTCCTCTATCCGGGACTCTCTTATCGGATACGCAGTATTTT

D gene: .
clone size: few
V gene: TRBV19
J gene: TRBJ2-2
CDR3 protein: CASRPTGARTGELFF
CDR3 DNA: TGTGCCAGTAGACCGACAGGAGCGAGAACCGGGGAGCTGTTTTTT

D gene: TRBD2
clone size: .
V gene: TRBV10-2
J gene: TRBJ2-1
CDR3 protein: CASSESGLALKSSYNEQFF
CDR3 DNA: TGCGCCAGCAGTGAGTCGGGACTAGCGCTAAAGAGCTCCTACAATGAGCAGTTCTTC

D gene: TRBD2
clone size: once
V gene: TRBV7-9
J gene: TRBJ2-5
CDR3 protein: CASSPGLAGGFPVPEYF
CDR3 DNA: TGTGCCAGCAGCCCGGGACTAGCGGGAGGTTTCCCCGTGCCCGAGTACTTC

D gene: .
clone size: .
V gene: TRBV6-5
J gene: TRBJ1-2
CDR3 protein: CASSYGGNGYTF
CDR3 DNA: TGTGCCAGCAGTTACGGGGGGAATGGCTACACCTTC

D gene: TRBD1
clone size: .
V gene: TRBV6-6
J gene: TRBJ2-7
CDR3 protein: CASGGWDRQSYEQYF
CDR3 DNA: TGTGCCAGCGGCGGGTGGGACAGGCAATCCTACGAGCAGTACTTC

D gene: .
clone size: .
V gene: TRBV11-2
J gene: TRBJ1-1
CDR3 protein: CASSPGDRNTEAFF
CDR3 DNA: TGTGCCAGCAGCCCAGGGGACCGGAACACTGAAGCTTTCTTT

D gene: .
clone size: .
V gene: TRBV15
J gene: TRBJ2-5
CDR3 protein: CATSRDGVYETQYF
CDR3 DNA: TGTGCCACCAGCAGAGACGGAGTCTACGAGACCCAGTACTTC

D gene: TRBD2
clone size: .
V gene: TRBV28
J gene: TRBJ2-3
CDR3 protein: CASSSSPGLATQYF
CDR3 DNA: TGTGCCAGCAGCTCAAGCCCGGGACTAGCTACGCAGTATTTT

D gene: .
clone size: .
V gene: TRBV7-8
J gene: TRBJ2-1
CDR3 protein: CASSSQGNEQFF
CDR3 DNA: TGTGCCAGCAGCTCCCAGGGTAATGAGCAGTTCTTC